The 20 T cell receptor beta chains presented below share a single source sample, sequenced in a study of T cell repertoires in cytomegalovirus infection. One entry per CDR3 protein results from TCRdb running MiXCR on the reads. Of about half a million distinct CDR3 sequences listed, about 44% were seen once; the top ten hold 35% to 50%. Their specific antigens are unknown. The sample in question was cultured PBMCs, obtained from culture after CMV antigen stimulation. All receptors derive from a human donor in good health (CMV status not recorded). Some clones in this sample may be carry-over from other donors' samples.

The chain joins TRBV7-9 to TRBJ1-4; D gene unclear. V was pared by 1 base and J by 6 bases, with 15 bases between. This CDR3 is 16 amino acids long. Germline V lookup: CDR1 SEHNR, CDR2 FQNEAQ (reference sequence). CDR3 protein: CASSLGSVGKDEKLFF. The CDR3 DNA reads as TGTGCCAGCAGCTTAGGGTCTGTGGGGAAGGATGAAAAACTGTTTTTT.

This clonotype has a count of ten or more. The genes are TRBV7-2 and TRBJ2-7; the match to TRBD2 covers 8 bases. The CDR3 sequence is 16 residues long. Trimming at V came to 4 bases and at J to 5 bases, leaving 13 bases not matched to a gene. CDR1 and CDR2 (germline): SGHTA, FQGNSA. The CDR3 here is CASSSLGVAGPHEQYF. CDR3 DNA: TGTGCCAGCAGCTCCCTTGGGGTAGCGGGACCCCACGAGCAGTACTTC.

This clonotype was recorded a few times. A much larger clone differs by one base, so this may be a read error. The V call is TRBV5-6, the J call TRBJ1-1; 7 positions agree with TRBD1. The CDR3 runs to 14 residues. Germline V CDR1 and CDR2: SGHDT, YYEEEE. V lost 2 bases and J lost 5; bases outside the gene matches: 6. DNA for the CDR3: TGTGCCAGCAGCTTACACAGGGGCAGAACTGAAGCTTTCTTT. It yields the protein CASSLHRGRTEAFF.

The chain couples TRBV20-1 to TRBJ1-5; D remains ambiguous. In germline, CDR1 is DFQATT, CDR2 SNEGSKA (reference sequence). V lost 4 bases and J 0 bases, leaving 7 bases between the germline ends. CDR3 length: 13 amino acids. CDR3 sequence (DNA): TGCAGTGCTAAGCAGAATAGCAATCAGCCCCAGCATTTT. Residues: CSAKQNSNQPQHF.

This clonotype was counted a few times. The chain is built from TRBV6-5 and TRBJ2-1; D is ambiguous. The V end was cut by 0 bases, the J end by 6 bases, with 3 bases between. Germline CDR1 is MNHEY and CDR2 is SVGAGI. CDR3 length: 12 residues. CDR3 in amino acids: CASSYSPNEQFF. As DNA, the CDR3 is TGTGCCAGCAGTTACTCCCCCAATGAGCAGTTCTTC.

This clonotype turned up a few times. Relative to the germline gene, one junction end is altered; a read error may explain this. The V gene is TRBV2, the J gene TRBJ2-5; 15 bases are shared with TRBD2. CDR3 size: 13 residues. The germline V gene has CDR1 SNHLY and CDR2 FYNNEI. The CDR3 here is CASLGLAGGPQNF. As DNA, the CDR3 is TGTGCCAGCTTGGGACTAGCGGGAGGCCCCCAGAACTTC.

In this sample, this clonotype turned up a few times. Written as DNA, the CDR3 is TGTGCCAGCACGCCGGGGGCAGGGGGCCCTAGAAGGGAAGCTTTCTTT. This codes for CASTPGAGGPRREAFF. V usage is TRBV7-2 and J usage is TRBJ1-1; TRBD1 matches 8 bases. This CDR3 has 16 residues. Germline V gene lookup returns CDR1 SGHTA and CDR2 FQGNSA. J lost 8 bases, V lost 7 bases, and 18 bases had no gene match.

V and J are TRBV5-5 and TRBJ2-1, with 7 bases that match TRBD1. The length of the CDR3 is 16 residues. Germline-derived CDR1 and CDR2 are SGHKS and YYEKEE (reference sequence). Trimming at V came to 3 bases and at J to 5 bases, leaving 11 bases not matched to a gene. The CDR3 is CASSSRQGTNHNEQFF. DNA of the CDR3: TGTGCCAGCAGCTCGCGACAGGGAACGAATCACAATGAGCAGTTCTTC.

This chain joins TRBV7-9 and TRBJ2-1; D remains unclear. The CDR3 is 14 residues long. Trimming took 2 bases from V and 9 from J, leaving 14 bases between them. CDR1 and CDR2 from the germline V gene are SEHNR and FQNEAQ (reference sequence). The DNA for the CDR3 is TGTGCCAGCAGCTTACAAAAAGCGCTTGGTGAGCAGTTCTTC. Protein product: CASSLQKALGEQFF.

CDR3 sequence reads: CASSPDRGKSWVDQPQHF. CDR3 nucleotide sequence: TGTGCCAGCAGCCCAGACAGGGGGAAGAGCTGGGTCGATCAGCCCCAGCATTTT. The chain joins TRBV6-5 to TRBJ1-5, with TRBD1 identical over 9 bases. The V segment lost 6 bases and the J segment 5 bases; nucleotides outside the gene matches: 17. Germline loops: CDR1 MNHEY, CDR2 SVGAGI. The CDR3 has 18 residues.

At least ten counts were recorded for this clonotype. The CDR3 sequence is CASSLNSYNEQFF. Written as DNA, the CDR3 is TGTGCCAGCAGTTTAAATTCCTACAATGAGCAGTTCTTC. This chain joins TRBV27 and TRBJ2-1; no clear D. Germline V gene sequence: CDR1 MNHEY, CDR2 SMNVEV (reference sequence). Trimming cost V 2 bases and J 1 base, with 3 bases left between them. There are 13 residues in the CDR3.

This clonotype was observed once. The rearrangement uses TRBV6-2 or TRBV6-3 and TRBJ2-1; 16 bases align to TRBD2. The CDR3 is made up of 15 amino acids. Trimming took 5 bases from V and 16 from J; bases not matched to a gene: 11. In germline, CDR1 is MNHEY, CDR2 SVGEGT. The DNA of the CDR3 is TGTGCCAGCAGTCCTTTGGGACTAGCGGGAGGGCCTGGTTTCTTC. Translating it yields CASSPLGLAGGPGFF.

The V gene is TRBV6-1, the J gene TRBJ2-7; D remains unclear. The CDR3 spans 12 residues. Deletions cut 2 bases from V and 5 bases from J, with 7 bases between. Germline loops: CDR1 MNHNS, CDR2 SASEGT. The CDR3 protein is CASSESRNEQYF. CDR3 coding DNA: TGTGCCAGCAGTGAATCTAGAAACGAGCAGTACTTC.

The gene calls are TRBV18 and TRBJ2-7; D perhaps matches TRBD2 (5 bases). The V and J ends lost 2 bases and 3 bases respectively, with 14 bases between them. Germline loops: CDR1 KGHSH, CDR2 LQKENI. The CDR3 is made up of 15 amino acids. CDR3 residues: CASSPSGRDFYEQYF. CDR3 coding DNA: TGTGCCAGCTCACCAAGCGGACGGGATTTCTACGAGCAGTACTTC.

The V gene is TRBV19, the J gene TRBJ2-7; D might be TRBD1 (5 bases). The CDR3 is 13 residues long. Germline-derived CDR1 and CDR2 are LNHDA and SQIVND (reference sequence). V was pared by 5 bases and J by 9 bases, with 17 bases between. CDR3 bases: TGTGCCAGTAGTGCCGACTGGGGCTTGGGGCAGTACTTC. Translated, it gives CASSADWGLGQYF. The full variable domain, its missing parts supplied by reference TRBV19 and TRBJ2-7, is DGGITQSPKYLFRKEGQNVTLSCEQNLNHDAMYWYRQDPGQGLRLIYYSQIVNDFQKGDIAEGYSVSREKKESFPLTVTSAQKNPTAFYLCASSADWGLGQYFGPGTRLTVT.

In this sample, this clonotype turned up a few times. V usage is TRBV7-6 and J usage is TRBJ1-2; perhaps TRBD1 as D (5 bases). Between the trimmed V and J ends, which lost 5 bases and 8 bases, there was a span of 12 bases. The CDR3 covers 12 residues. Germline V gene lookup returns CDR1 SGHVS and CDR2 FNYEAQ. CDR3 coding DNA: TGTGCCAGCAGCGTCCTCCGGGGCGGCTACACCTTC. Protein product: CASSVLRGGYTF.

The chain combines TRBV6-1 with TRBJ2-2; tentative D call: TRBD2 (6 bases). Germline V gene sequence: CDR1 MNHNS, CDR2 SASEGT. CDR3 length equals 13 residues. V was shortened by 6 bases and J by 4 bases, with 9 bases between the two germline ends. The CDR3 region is CASRPTSTGELFF. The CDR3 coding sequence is TGTGCCAGCAGACCGACTAGCACCGGGGAGCTGTTTTTT.

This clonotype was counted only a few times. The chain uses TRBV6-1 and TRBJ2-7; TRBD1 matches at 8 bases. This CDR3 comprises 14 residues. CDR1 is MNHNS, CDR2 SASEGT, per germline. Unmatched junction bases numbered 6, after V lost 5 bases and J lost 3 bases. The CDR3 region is CASSPDRGGYEQYF. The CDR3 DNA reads TGTGCCAGCAGTCCCGACAGGGGAGGCTACGAGCAGTACTTC.

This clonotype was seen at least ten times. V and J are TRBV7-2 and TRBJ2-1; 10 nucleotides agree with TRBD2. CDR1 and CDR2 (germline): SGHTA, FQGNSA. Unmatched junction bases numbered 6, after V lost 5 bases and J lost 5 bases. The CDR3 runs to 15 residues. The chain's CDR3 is CASSLVAGGNNEQFF. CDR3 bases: TGTGCCAGCAGCCTCGTAGCGGGAGGCAACAATGAGCAGTTCTTC.

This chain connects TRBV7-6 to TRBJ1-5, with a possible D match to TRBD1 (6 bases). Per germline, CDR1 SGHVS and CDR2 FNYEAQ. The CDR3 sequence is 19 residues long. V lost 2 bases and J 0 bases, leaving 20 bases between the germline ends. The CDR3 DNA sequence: TGTGCCAGCAGCTTATCCCCCGGGGGGGGCCAGTATAGCAATCAGCCCCAGCATTTT. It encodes CASSLSPGGGQYSNQPQHF. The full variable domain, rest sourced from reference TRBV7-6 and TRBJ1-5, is GAGVSQSPRYKVTKRGQDVALRCDPISGHVSLYWYRQALGQGPEFLTYFNYEAQQDKSGLPNDRFSAERPEGSISTLTIQRTEQRDSAMYRCASSLSPGGGQYSNQPQHFGDGTRLSIL.